This T cell receptor beta chain was captured by sequencing in a study of neurological immune-mediated disorders. Study-wide points: Clinical features showed no association with the multiple sclerosis repertoire cluster, and MRI features showed none either. None of the CDR3 amino acid sequences of expanded clones were shared across subjects, and this suggested private repertoires in all groups. TCR clonal expansion peaked in HTLV-1-associated myelopathy patients and was lowest in multiple sclerosis patients.

Using its own MiXCR run on the 5' RACE reads, TCRdb lists one record per CDR3 protein. The repertoire has around 68,000 distinct CDR3 sequences, approximately 4.1% of them found once; the top ten carry roughly 2.7%. This clonotype was seen repeatedly, ten times or more. What it recognizes is unknown. Looked up from germline, CDR1 is MGHRA and CDR2 is YSYEKL. This CDR3 has 15 amino acids. V was pared by 0 bases and J by 4 bases, with 13 bases between. Material: PBMCs. The receptor was isolated from a man over 45 with multiple sclerosis. The V call is TRBV4-1, the J call TRBJ2-7; weak D call: TRBD1 (6 bases). The CDR3 DNA reads as TGCGCCAGCAGCCAAGAACAACAGGGAGAATACGAGCAGTACTTC. It specifies CASSQEQQGEYEQYF.